This TCR beta chain is from a study of blood T cell repertoires in COVID-19. V lost 3 bases to trimming and J lost 5 bases, with 13 bases between them. The CDR3 spans 15 residues. Germline CDR1 and CDR2: MDHEN and SYDVKM. TCRdb's copy holds only in-frame clones and misses some; the assay was immunoSEQ multiplex PCR. Altogether about 240,000 clones are present, 86% being singletons, with the ten largest covering about 12%. This chain uses TRBV28 with TRBJ1-4; D is uncertain. This TCR derives from a man older than 75 with acute or convalescent COVID-19. The sequenced material came from peripheral blood. The chain's CDR3 is CASSFGSGHNEKLFF. CDR3 DNA: TGTGCCAGCAGTTTTGGGTCAGGCCACAATGAAAAACTGTTTTTT.